This record covers a single T cell receptor (beta chain). Its antigen is not known. These data originate in a study of metastatic and nonmetastatic thyroid tumors. TCRdb re-called the PCR reads with MiXCR. The table has over 10,000 clones, about 34% seen once; the top ten hold around 13%. Study-level findings and limits: Relative to benign nodules, malignant thyroid tumors were reportedly characterized by significantly elevated TCR beta diversity in blood and tumor.

Among the patients, none had received any treatment before thyroid surgery. This CDR3 has 14 amino acids. V shed 4 bases and J 6 bases; nucleotides not matched to a gene: 5. The germline V gene has CDR1 SGHAT and CDR2 FQNNGV. This sequence originates from a male donor with papillary thyroid cancer or a benign thyroid nodule (not recorded which). Some clones in this sample may be carry-over from other donors' samples. Material: tumor tissue. The V and J genes are TRBV11-2 and TRBJ2-2, with 7 positions matching TRBD2. CDR3 sequence: CASSSRLAAGELFF. The CDR3, as DNA: TGTGCCAGCAGCTCCCGACTAGCAGCCGGGGAGCTGTTTTTT.